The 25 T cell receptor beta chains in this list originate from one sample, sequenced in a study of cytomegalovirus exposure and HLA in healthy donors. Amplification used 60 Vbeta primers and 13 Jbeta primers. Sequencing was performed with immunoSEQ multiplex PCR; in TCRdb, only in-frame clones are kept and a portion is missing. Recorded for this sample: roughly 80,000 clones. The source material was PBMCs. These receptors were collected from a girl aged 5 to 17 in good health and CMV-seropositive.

The CDR3 loop reads CASSVGQGSEQYV. As DNA, the CDR3 is TGTGCCAGCAGCGTGGGACAGGGCAGCGAGCAGTACGTC. This chain links TRBV28 with TRBJ2-7, with 9 bases aligning to TRBD1. The germline gives CDR1 MDHEN, CDR2 SYDVKM. CDR3 length: 13 amino acids. Trimming at V came to 6 bases and at J to 6 bases, leaving 6 bases not matched to a gene.

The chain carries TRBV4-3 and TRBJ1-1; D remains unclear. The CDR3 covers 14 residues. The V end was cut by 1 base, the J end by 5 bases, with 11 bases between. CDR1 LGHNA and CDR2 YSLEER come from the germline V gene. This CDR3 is CASSQGERATEAFF. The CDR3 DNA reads TGCGCCAGCAGCCAAGGGGAGAGGGCGACTGAAGCTTTCTTT.

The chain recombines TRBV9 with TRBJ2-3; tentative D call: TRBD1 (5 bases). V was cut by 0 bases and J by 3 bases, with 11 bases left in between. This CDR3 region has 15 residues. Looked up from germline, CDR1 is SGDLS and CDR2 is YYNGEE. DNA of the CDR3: TGTGCCAGCAGCGTAGTAGGAGCAGGGACAGATACGCAGTATTTT. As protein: CASSVVGAGTDTQYF.

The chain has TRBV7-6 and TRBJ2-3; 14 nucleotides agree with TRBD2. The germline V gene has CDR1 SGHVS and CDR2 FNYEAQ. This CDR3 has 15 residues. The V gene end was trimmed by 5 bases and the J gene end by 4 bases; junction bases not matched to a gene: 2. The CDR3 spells CASSQTSGGADTQYF. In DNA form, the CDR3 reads TGTGCCAGCAGCCAGACTAGCGGGGGGGCAGATACGCAGTATTTT.

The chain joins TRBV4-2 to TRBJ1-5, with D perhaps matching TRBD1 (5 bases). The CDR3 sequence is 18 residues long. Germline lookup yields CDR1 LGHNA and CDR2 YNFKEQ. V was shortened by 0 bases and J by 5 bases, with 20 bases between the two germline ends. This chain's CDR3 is CASSQETGALKGDQPQHF. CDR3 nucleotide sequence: TGTGCCAGCAGCCAAGAGACGGGAGCTTTAAAAGGGGATCAGCCCCAGCATTTT.

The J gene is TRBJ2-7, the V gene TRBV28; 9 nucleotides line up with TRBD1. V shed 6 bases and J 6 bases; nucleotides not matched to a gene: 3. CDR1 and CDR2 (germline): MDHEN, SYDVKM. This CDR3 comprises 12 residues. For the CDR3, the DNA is TGTGCCAGCAGCCTGGACAGGGGCGAGCAGTACGTC. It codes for CASSLDRGEQYV.

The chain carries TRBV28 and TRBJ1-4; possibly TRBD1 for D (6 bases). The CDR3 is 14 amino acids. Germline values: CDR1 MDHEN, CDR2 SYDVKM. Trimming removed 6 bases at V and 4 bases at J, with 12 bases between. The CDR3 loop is CASRIQGDNEKLFF. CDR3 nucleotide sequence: TGTGCCAGCAGGATACAGGGAGATAATGAAAAACTGTTTTTT.

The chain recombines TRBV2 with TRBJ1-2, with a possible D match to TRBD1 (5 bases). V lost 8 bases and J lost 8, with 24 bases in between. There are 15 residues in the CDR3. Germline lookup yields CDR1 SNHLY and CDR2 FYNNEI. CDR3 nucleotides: TGTGCCAGCTCTATAAATCGACAGCCAGTAATGGGCTACACCTTC. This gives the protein CASSINRQPVMGYTF.

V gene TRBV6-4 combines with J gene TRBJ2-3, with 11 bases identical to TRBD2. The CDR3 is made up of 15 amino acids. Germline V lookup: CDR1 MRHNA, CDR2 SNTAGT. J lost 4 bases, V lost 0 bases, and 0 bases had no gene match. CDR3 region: CASSDSSGGADTQYF. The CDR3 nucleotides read TGTGCCAGCAGTGACTCTAGCGGGGGGGCAGATACGCAGTATTTT.

DNA for the CDR3: TGTGCCAGCACCGACAGGGCTGGGGCCAACGTCCTGACTTTC. Translating gives CASTDRAGANVLTF. The rearrangement uses TRBV25-1 and TRBJ2-6; 7 bases fit TRBD1. This CDR3 is 14 amino acids long. Germline V gene lookup returns CDR1 MGHDK and CDR2 SYGVNS. J lost 2 bases, V lost 7 bases, and 2 bases had no gene match.

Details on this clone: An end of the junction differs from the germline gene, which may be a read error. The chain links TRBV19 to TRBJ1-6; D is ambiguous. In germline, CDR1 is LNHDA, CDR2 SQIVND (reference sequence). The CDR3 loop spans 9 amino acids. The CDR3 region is CASPKYQNF. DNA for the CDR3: TGTGCCAGTCCCAAATATCAGAACTTT.

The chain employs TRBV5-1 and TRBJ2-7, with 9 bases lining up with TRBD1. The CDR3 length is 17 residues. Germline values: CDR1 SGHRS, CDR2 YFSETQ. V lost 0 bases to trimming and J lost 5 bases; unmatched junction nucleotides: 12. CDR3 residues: CASSLGETGGAAHEQYF. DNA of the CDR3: TGCGCCAGCAGCTTGGGAGAAACAGGGGGCGCGGCCCACGAGCAGTACTTC.

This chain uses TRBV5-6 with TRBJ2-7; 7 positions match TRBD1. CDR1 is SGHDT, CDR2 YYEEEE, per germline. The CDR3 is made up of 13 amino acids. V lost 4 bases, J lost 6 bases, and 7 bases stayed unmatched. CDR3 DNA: TGTGCCAGCAGCGAGGGACAGACGGGCGAGCAGTACGTC. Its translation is CASSEGQTGEQYV.

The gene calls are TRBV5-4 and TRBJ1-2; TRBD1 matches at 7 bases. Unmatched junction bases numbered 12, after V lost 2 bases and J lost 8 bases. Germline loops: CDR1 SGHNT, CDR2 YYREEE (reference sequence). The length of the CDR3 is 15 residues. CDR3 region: CASSLNLQGRRGYTF. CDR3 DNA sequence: TGTGCCAGCAGCTTAAACCTACAGGGGCGAAGAGGCTACACCTTC.

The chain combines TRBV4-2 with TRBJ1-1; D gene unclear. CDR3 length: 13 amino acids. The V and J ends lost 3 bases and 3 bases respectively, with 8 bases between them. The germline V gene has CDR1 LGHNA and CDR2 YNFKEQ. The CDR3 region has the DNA TGTGCCAGCAGCCACGCAGGTGACACTGAAGCTTTCTTT. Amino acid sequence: CASSHAGDTEAFF.

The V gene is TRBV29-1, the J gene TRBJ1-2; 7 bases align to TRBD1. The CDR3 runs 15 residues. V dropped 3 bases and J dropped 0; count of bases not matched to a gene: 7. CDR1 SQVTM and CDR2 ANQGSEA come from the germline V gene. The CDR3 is CSVDTGQNPNYGYTF. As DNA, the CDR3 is TGCAGCGTTGATACGGGACAGAATCCTAACTATGGCTACACCTTC.

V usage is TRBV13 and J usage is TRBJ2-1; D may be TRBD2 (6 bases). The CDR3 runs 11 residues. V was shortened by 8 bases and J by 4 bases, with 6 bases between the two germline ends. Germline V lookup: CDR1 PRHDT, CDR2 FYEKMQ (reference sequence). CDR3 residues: CASGGYNEQFF. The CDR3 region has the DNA TGTGCCAGCGGGGGGTACAATGAGCAGTTCTTC.

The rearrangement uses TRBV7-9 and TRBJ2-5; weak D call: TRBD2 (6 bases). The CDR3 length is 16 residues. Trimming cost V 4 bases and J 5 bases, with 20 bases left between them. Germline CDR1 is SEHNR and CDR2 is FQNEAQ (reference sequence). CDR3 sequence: CASSSPLGGGRETQYF. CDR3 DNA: TGTGCCAGCAGCTCCCCTCTCGGGGGAGGTAGGGAGACCCAGTACTTC.

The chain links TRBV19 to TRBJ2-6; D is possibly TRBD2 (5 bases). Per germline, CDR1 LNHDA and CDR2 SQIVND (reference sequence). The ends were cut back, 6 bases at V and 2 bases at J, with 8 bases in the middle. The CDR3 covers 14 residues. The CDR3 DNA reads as TGTGCCAGTAGCGGGGTCCCTGGGGCCAACGTCCTGACTTTC. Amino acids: CASSGVPGANVLTF.

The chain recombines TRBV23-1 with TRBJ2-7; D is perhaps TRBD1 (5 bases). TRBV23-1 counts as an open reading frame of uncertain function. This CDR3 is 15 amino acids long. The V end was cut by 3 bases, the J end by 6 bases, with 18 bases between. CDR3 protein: CASSHSPDGQGEQYV. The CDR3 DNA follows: TGCGCCAGCAGTCACTCACCGGATGGGCAGGGCGAGCAGTACGTC.

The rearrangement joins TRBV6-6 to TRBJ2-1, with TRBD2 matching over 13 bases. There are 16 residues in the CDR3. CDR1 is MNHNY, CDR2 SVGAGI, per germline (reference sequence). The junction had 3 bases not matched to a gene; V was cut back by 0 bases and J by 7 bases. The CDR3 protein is CASSYSTSGGRNEQFF. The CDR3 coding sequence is TGTGCCAGCAGTTACTCGACTAGCGGGGGGCGGAATGAGCAGTTCTTC.

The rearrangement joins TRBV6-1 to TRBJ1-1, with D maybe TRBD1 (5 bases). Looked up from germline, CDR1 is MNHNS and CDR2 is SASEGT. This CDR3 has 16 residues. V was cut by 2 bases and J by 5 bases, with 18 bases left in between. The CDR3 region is CASSEYFRSRGTEAFF. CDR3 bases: TGTGCCAGCAGTGAATATTTCCGGAGCCGGGGGACTGAAGCTTTCTTT.

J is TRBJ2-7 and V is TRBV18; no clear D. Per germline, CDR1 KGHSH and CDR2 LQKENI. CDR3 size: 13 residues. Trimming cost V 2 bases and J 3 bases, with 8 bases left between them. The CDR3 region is CASSPEENYEQYV. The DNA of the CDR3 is TGTGCCAGCTCACCAGAGGAGAACTACGAGCAGTACGTC.

The CDR3 region is CASSQETSPDTDTQYF. The CDR3 DNA follows: TGTGCCAGCAGCCAAGAGACTAGCCCGGATACAGATACGCAGTATTTT. This rearrangement joins TRBV4-2 to TRBJ2-3; 7 nucleotides align to TRBD2. J was trimmed by 3 bases and V by 0 bases; bases with no gene match: 6. CDR1 is LGHNA, CDR2 YNFKEQ, per germline. This CDR3 has 16 amino acids.

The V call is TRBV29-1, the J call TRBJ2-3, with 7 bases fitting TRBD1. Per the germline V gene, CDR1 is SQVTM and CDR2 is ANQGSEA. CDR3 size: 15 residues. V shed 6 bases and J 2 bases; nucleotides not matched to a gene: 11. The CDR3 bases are TGCAGCGTCCACATTAGACAGGGAGCCACAGATACGCAGTATTTT. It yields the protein CSVHIRQGATDTQYF.